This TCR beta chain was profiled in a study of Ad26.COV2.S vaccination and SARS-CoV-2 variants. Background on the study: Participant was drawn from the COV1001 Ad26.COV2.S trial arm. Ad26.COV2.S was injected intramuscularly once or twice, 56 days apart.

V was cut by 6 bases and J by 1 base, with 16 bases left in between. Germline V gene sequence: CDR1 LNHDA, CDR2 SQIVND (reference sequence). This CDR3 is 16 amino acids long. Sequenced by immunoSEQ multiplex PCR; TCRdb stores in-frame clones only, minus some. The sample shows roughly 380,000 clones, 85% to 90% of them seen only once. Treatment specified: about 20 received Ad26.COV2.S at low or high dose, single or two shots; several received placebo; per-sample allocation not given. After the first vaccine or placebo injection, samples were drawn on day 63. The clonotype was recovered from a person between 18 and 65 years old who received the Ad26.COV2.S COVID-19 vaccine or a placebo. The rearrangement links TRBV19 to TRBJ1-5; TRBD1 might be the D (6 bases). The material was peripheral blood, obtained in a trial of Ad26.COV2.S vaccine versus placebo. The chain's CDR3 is CASREDRYSSNQPQHF. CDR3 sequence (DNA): TGTGCCAGTAGGGAAGACAGGTACTCGAGCAATCAGCCCCAGCATTTT.